This TCR beta chain came from a study of cytomegalovirus exposure and HLA in healthy donors. Nominally healthy donors provided the samples, though records likely missed some immune exposures. Study observations and caveats: The study put around 180 TCR beta chains on its list as cytomegalovirus-associated. A cluster of highly shared sequence variants was likely a sequencing artifact.

60 Vbeta and 13 Jbeta primers were used in PCR. Here immunoSEQ multiplex PCR was the method, and the copy in TCRdb shows in-frame clones only, minus some. This sample yields around 150,000 clones, of which around 75% are seen a single time; under 1.5% belongs to the top ten. The V gene's germline CDR1 is SGHNT and CDR2 YYREEE (reference sequence). This CDR3 contains 13 residues. V gave up 5 bases and J gave up 4 bases, with 10 bases separating them. Concerning this clone: Its antigen is not known.

Specimen: PBMCs. The TCR originated in a man aged 18 to 30 in good health and CMV-seronegative. The rearrangement links TRBV5-4 to TRBJ2-1, with D possibly matching TRBD2 (5 bases). CDR3 nucleotide sequence: TGTGCCAGCAGGTCGGACTCTTACAATGAGCAGTTCTTC. Translation: CASRSDSYNEQFF.